Each of the 5 T cell receptor beta chains below was sequenced from the same sample in a study of T cells in tuberculosis. Sequencing was performed with immunoSEQ multiplex PCR; in TCRdb, only in-frame clones are kept and a portion is missing. The sample lists tens of thousands of clones; 85% to 90% were seen once. Sequenced material: PBMCs. The receptors shown here come from a donor aged 5 to 30 with latent tuberculosis or without tuberculosis infection.

The chain has TRBV6-1 and TRBJ1-1; TRBD1 agrees at 8 bases. V lost 4 bases and J lost 4; bases outside the gene matches: 8. The V gene's germline CDR1 is MNHNS and CDR2 SASEGT. The CDR3 consists of 15 residues. The chain's CDR3 is CASSVRQGASTEAFF. The CDR3 nucleotides read TGTGCCAGCAGTGTAAGGCAGGGGGCGAGCACTGAAGCTTTCTTT.

The chain has TRBV18 and TRBJ2-2; weak D call: TRBD1 (6 bases). Germline V gives CDR1 KGHSH, CDR2 LQKENI. This CDR3 has 15 residues. Trimming cost V 1 base and J 1 base, with 7 bases left between them. This chain's CDR3 is CASSPRQVNTGELFF. In DNA, the CDR3 is TGTGCCAGCTCACCACGACAGGTGAACACCGGGGAGCTGTTTTTT.

The rearrangement uses TRBV5-6 and TRBJ1-2, with a possible D match to TRBD1 (6 bases). Germline loops: CDR1 SGHDT, CDR2 YYEEEE. The V and J ends lost 4 bases and 3 bases respectively, with 16 bases between them. The CDR3 contains 15 residues. CDR3 nucleotide sequence: TGTGCCAGCAGCCTTGGTGGGGGCGCGGACTATGGCTACACCTTC. Encoded protein: CASSLGGGADYGYTF.

The chain carries TRBV19 and TRBJ2-7; no definite D call. This CDR3 region has 16 residues. Germline loops: CDR1 LNHDA, CDR2 SQIVND (reference sequence). V was pared by 2 bases and J by 1 base, with 15 bases between. The CDR3 region is CASSIFETEPSYEQYF. The CDR3 nucleotides are TGTGCCAGTAGTATATTCGAGACGGAGCCTTCCTACGAGCAGTACTTC.

The rearrangement uses TRBV30 and TRBJ1-2, with 9 positions matching TRBD1. Germline CDR1 is GTSNPN and CDR2 is SVGIG (reference sequence). The ends lost 5 bases at V and 7 bases at J; junction bases unmatched: 5. The CDR3 runs to 12 residues. The CDR3 is CAWWTGAGGYTF. The DNA of the CDR3 is TGTGCCTGGTGGACAGGGGCCGGTGGCTACACCTTC. Together with reference TRBV30 and TRBJ1-2, the CDR3 gives the full variable domain: SQTIHQWPATLVQPVGSPLSLECTVEGTSNPNLYWYRQAAGRGLQLLFYSVGIGQISSEVPQNLSASRPQDRQFILSSKKLLLSDSGFYLCAWWTGAGGYTFGSGTRLTVV.